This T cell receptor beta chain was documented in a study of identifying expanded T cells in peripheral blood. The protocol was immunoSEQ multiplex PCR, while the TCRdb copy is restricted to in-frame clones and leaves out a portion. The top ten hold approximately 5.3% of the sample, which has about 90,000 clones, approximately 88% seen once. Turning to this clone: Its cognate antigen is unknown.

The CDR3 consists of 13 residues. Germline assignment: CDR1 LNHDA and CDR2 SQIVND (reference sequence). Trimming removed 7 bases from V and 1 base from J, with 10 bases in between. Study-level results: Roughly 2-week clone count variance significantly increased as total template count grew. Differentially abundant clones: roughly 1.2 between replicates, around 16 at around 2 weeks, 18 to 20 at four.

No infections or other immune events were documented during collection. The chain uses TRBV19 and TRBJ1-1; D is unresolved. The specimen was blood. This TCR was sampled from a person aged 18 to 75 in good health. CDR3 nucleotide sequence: TGTGCCAGTACCTATGGGAGGAACACTGAAGCTTTCTTT. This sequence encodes CASTYGRNTEAFF.